Listed here are 9 T cell receptor beta chains from one sample, sequenced in a study of beta chain features in type 1 diabetes. Points from the study as a whole: Across all four CD4+ subsets, people with type 1 diabetes showed modestly shorter TCRB CDR3s.

These receptors lack a known antigen. All of the isolated RNA was reverse transcribed, so expressed TCRB transcripts were sequenced. This table comes from immunoSEQ multiplex PCR, and its TCRdb copy is limited to in-frame clones, with some not included. The top ten clones hold 0.017% of a sample with some 290,000 clones, around an eighth of them seen once. Material: naive CD4+ T cells from blood. These receptors all come from a man aged 30 to 45 with type 1 diabetes.

The CDR3 DNA is TGTGCCAGCAGCTTAGACAGAAAAAACATTCAGTACTTC. Translating it yields CASSLDRKNIQYF. The rearrangement links TRBV11-1 to TRBJ2-4, with D unresolved. The CDR3 covers 13 residues. V dropped 1 base and J dropped 4 bases, with 5 bases sitting between them. The germline V gene encodes CDR1 SGHAT and CDR2 FQDESV (reference sequence).

This clone was seen only a few times. The V call is TRBV7-9, the J call TRBJ2-5; TRBD1 matches 9 bases. The CDR3 totals 14 residues. CDR1 and CDR2 from the germline V gene are SEHNR and FQNEAQ (reference sequence). The trim removed 5 bases at V and 4 bases at J, leaving 5 bases unmatched. In nucleotides, the CDR3 is TGTGCCAGCAGCATTCGACAGGGGGGAGAGACCCAGTACTTC. This gives the protein CASSIRQGGETQYF.

This clone came up a few times. The chain employs TRBV5-1 and TRBJ2-7; TRBD2 might be the D (5 bases). The germline gives CDR1 SGHRS, CDR2 YFSETQ. The CDR3 is 13 residues long. Trimming left V 4 bases short and J 5 bases short, with 13 bases between. CDR3 bases: TGCGCCAGCAGCCCGGACGGGGTCCACGAGCAGTACTTC. Protein sequence: CASSPDGVHEQYF.

This clone was seen more than once but under ten times. V usage is TRBV7-8 and J usage is TRBJ1-1; 7 bases agree with TRBD1. Losses at the gene ends were 1 base for V and 6 bases for J; bases not matched to a gene: 5. The CDR3 has 14 residues. Germline V lookup: CDR1 SGHVS, CDR2 FQNEAQ. The CDR3 loop reads CASSLVGGGAEAFF. The CDR3 bases are TGTGCCAGCAGCTTAGTAGGGGGCGGGGCTGAAGCTTTCTTT.

Only a few counts were recorded for this clone. The rearrangement uses TRBV5-4 and TRBJ1-2; 11 bases are a match to TRBD1. The CDR3 is made up of 14 amino acids. Germline CDR1 reads SGHNT; CDR2 reads YYREEE (reference sequence). J lost 6 bases, V lost 3 bases, and 4 bases had no gene match. For the CDR3, the DNA is TGTGCCAGCAGCTCATGGACAGGGGGCGATGGCTACACCTTC. Amino acids: CASSSWTGGDGYTF. Complete variable domain (other parts from reference TRBV5-4 and TRBJ1-2): ETGVTQSPTHLIKTRGQQVTLRCSSQSGHNTVSWYQQALGQGPQFIFQYYREEENGRGNFPPRFSGLQFPNYSSELNVNALELDDSALYLCASSSWTGGDGYTFGSGTRLTVV.

The chain combines TRBV7-3 with TRBJ2-1, with TRBD2 identical over 15 bases. The V and J ends lost 5 bases and 7 bases, in that order; junction bases with no gene match: 6. Germline-derived CDR1 and CDR2 are SGHTA and FQGTGA. The CDR3 spans 16 residues. DNA for the CDR3: TGTGCCAGCAGCATTACCGGGACTAGCGGGAGGAATGAGCAGTTCTTC. Its translation is CASSITGTSGRNEQFF.

There are a few counts of this clone. The chain couples TRBV6-5 to TRBJ1-1; 8 nucleotides align to TRBD1. This CDR3 is 14 amino acids long. With 6 bases clipped from V and 2 bases from J, the junction kept 5 bases outside the gene matches. Germline V gives CDR1 MNHEY, CDR2 SVGAGI. The CDR3 region is CASRQQGGNTEAFF. CDR3 in DNA: TGTGCCAGCAGACAACAGGGGGGAAACACTGAAGCTTTCTTT.

A few counts support this clone. The rearrangement joins TRBV5-6 to TRBJ1-1; D perhaps matches TRBD1 (5 bases). This CDR3 comprises 15 residues. Germline lookup yields CDR1 SGHDT and CDR2 YYEEEE. Trimming removed 4 bases from V and 1 base from J, with 14 bases in between. Here the CDR3 reads CASSQWWQGNTEAFF. In nucleotides, the CDR3 is TGTGCCAGCAGCCAGTGGTGGCAGGGGAACACTGAAGCTTTCTTT. Complete variable domain (other parts from reference TRBV5-6 and TRBJ1-1): DAGVTQSPTHLIKTRGQQVTLRCSPKSGHDTVSWYQQALGQGPQFIFQYYEEEERQRGNFPDRFSGHQFPNYSSELNVNALLLGDSALYLCASSQWWQGNTEAFFGQGTRLTVV.

This chain connects TRBV20-1 to TRBJ1-1; D not certain. The CDR3 spans 8 residues. CDR1 and CDR2 from the germline V gene are DFQATT and SNEGSKA (reference sequence). V lost 7 bases and J lost 11, with 8 bases in between. The CDR3 nucleotides read TGCAGTGGCTCGGGGGCTTTCTTT. Protein product: CSGSGAFF.